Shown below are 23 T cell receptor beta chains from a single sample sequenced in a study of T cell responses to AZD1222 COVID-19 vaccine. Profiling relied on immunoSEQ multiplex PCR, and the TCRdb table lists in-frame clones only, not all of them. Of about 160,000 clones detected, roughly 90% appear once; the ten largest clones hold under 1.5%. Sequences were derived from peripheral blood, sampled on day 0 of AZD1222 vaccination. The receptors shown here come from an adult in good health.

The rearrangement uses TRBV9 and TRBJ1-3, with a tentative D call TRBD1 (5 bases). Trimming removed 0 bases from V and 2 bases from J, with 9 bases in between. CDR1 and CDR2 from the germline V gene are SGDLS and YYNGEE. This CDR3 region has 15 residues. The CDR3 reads CASSVAGLAGNTIYF. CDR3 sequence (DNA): TGTGCCAGCAGCGTAGCGGGGCTTGCTGGAAACACCATATATTTT.

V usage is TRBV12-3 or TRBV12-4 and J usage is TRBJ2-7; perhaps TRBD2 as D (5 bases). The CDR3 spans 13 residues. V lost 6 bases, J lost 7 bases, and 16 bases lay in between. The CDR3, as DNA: TGTGCCAGCAGCCCCCTTCATACGGGGGAGCAGTACTTC. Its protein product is CASSPLHTGEQYF.

The DNA for the CDR3 is TGTGCCAGCAGCAACGAGCCCGACAGGGATCAGCAGTTCTTC. Translated, it gives CASSNEPDRDQQFF. The chain couples TRBV21-1 to TRBJ2-1; the table's D call, TRBD1, has no DNA check behind it. TRBV21-1 is termed a pseudogene. The CDR3 is 14 amino acids.

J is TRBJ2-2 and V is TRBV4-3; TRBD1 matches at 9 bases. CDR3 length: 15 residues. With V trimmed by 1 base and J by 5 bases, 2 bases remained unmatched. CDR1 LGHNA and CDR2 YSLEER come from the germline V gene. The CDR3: CASSQGDRATGELFF. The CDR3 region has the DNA TGCGCCAGCAGCCAAGGGGACAGGGCTACCGGGGAGCTGTTTTTT.

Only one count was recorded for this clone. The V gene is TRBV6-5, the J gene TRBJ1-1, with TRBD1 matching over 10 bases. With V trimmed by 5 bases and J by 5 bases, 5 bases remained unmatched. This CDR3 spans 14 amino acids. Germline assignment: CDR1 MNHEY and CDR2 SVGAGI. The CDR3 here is CASSRQGASTEAFF. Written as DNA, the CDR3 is TGTGCCAGCAGTCGACAGGGGGCAAGTACTGAAGCTTTCTTT.

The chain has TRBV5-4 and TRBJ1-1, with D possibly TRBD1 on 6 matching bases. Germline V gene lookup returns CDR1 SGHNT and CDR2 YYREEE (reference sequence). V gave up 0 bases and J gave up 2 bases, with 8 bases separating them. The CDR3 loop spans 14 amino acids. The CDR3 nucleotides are TGTGCCAGCAGCTTGGCAGGGGAAAACACTGAAGCTTTCTTT. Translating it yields CASSLAGENTEAFF.

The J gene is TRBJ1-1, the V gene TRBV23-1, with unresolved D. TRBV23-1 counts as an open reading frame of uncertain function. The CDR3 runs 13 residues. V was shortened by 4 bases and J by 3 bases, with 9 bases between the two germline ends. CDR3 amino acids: CASSPETHTEAFF. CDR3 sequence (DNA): TGCGCCAGCAGTCCCGAGACACACACTGAAGCTTTCTTT.

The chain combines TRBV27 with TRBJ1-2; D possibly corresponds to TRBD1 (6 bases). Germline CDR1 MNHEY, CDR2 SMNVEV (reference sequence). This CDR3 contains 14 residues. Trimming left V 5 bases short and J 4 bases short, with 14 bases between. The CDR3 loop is CASSPLRGPYGYTF. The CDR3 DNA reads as TGTGCCAGCAGTCCCCTCAGGGGCCCCTATGGCTACACCTTC.

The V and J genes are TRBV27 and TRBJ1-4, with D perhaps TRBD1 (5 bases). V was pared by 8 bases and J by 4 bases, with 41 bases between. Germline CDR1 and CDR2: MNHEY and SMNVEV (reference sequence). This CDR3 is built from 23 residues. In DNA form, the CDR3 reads TGTGCCAGCTCCTTCTCCGACCGTATGGGGCGGGGGAAAGCCGAGAACCGTAATGAAAAACTGTTTTTT. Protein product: CASSFSDRMGRGKAENRNEKLFF. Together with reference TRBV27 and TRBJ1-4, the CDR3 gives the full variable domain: EAQVTQNPRYLITVTGKKLTVTCSQNMNHEYMSWYRQDPGLGLRQIYYSMNVEVTDKGDVPEGYKVSRKEKRNFPLILESPSPNQTSLYFCASSFSDRMGRGKAENRNEKLFFGSGTQLSVL.

The CDR3 region is CASSVRDRPYEQYF. The CDR3 DNA follows: TGTGCCAGTAGTGTCCGGGACAGGCCCTACGAGCAGTACTTC. V and J are TRBV19 and TRBJ2-7; 8 bases fit TRBD1. Trimming at V came to 5 bases and at J to 2 bases, leaving 5 bases not matched to a gene. CDR1 LNHDA and CDR2 SQIVND come from the germline V gene (reference sequence). This CDR3 contains 14 residues.

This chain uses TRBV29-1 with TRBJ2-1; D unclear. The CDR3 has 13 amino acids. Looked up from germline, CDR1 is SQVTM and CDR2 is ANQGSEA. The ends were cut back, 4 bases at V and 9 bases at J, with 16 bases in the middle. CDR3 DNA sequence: TGCAGCGTTGGTTTATCGGGTTTGGGTGAGCAGTTCTTC. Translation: CSVGLSGLGEQFF.

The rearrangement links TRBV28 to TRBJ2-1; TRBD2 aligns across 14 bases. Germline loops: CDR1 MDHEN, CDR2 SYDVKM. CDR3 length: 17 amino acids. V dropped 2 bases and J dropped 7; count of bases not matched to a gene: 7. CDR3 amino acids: CASSLRLAGGFVNEQFF. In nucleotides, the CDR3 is TGTGCCAGCAGTTTACGACTAGCGGGAGGGTTCGTGAATGAGCAGTTCTTC.

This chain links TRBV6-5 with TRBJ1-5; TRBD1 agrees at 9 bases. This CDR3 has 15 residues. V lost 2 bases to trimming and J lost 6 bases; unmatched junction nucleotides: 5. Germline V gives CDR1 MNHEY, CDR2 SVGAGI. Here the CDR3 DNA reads TGTGCCAGCAGTTACAGACAGGGGGAGATTCAGCCCCAGCATTTT. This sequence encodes CASSYRQGEIQPQHF.

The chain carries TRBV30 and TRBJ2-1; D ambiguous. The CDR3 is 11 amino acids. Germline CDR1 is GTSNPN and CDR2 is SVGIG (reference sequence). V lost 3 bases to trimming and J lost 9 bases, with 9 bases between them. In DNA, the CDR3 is TGTGCCTGGAGCATCCTCCGTGAGCAGTTCTTC. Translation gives CAWSILREQFF.

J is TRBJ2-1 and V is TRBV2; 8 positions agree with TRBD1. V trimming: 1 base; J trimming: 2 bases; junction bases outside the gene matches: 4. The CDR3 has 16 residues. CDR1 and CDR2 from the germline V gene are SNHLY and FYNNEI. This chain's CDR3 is CASSEGRGQAYNEQFF. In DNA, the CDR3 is TGTGCCAGCAGTGAAGGGAGGGGACAGGCCTACAATGAGCAGTTCTTC.

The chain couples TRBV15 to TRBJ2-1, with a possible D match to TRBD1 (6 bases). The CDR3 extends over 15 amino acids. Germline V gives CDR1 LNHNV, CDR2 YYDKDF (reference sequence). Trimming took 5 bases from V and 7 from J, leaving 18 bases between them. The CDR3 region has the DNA TGTGCCACCAGCCTCGTACAGGGCAGGAGGAATGAGCAGTTCTTC. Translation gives CATSLVQGRRNEQFF.

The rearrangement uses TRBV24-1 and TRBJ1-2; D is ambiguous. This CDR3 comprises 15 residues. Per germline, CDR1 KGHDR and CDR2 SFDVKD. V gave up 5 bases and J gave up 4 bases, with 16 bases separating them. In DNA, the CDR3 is TGTGCCACCAGTGGCCTTGGAGAAGGGCTCTATGGCTACACCTTC. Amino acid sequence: CATSGLGEGLYGYTF.

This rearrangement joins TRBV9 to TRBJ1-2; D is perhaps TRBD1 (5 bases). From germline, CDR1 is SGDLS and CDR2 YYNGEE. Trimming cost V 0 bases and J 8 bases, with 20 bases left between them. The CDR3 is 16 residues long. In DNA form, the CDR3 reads TGTGCCAGCAGCGTAGCCCCCGTGGCAGGGATGATAGGCTACACCTTC. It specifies CASSVAPVAGMIGYTF.

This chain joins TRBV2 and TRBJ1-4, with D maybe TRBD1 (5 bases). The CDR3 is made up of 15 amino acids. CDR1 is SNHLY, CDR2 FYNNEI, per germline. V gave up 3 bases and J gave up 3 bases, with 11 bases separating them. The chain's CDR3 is CASSEAGLPNEKLFF. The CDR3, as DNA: TGTGCCAGCAGTGAGGCGGGACTTCCTAATGAAAAACTGTTTTTT.

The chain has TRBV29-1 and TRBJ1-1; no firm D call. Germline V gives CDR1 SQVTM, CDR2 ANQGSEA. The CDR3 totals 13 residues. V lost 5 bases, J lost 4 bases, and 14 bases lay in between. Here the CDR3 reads CSVFTLLSTEAFF. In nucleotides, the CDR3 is TGCAGCGTTTTTACACTTCTAAGCACTGAAGCTTTCTTT.

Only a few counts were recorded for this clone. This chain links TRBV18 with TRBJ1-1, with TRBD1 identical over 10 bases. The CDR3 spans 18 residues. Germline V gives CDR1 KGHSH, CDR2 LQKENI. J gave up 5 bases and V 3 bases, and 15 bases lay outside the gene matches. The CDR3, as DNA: TGTGCCAGCTCACCTGCGGCTTGGAGGACAGGGGGTGGAACTGAAGCTTTCTTT. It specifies CASSPAAWRTGGGTEAFF.

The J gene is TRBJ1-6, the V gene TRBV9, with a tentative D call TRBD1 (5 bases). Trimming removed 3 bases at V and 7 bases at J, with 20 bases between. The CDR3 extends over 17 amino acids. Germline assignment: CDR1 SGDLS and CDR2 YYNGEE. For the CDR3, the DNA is TGTGCCAGCAGCGCCTTGAGGGGTCCAAGACAGAATTCACCCCTCCACTTT. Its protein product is CASSALRGPRQNSPLHF.

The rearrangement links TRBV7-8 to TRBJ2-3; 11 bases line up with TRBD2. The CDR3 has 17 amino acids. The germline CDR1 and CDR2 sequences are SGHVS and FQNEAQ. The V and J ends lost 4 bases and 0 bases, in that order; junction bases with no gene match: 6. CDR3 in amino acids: CASSWGRLAGSTDTQYF. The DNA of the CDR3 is TGTGCCAGCAGCTGGGGGCGACTAGCGGGGAGCACAGATACGCAGTATTTT.